A selection of T cell receptor beta chains follows, all from one sample in a study of T cell responses to AZD1222 COVID-19 vaccine. The protocol was immunoSEQ multiplex PCR, while the TCRdb copy is restricted to in-frame clones and leaves out a portion. The table lists about 120,000 clones, just over 85% of them singletons, with 15% to 20% in the top ten. The starting material was peripheral blood, obtained on day 0 of MenACWY control vaccination. The receptors stem from an adult in good health. CDR3s leave out the opening cysteine and the closing phenylalanine or tryptophan.

v_gene	j_gene	CDR3aa
TRBV7-8	TRBJ1-5	ASSLEGGYGGNQPQH
TRBV4-1	TRBJ1-3	ASSQETGANGNTIY
TRBV3-1/TRBV3-2	TRBJ2-7	ASSQYGTYEQY
TRBV7-3	TRBJ1-2	ASSPRTSLTYGYT
TRBV28	TRBJ2-6	ASSLLTLRGANVLT
TRBV6-5	TRBJ1-4	ASSYSGLANEKLF
TRBV30	TRBJ2-3	AWSPSGMSTLAFGTQY
TRBV3-1/TRBV3-2	TRBJ1-1	ASSQVGGRGVLVNTEAF
TRBV9	TRBJ1-6	ASSVSESPLH
TRBV6-6	TRBJ2-1	ASSPQREQF
TRBV4-1	TRBJ1-6	ASSPNRERPLH
TRBV24-1	TRBJ1-5	ATSDGTGGFQPQH
TRBV5-1	TRBJ2-7	ASSSDLTGSAIYEQY
TRBV28	TRBJ2-7	ASSLYGDEQY
TRBV3-1/TRBV3-2	TRBJ2-7	ASSITTTGGRDEQY